The following is a T cell receptor beta chain sequence with its context. The sample originates from a study of blood T cell repertoires in COVID-19. Study summary: The cDNA or gDNA used as material had been derived from T cells, B-cell-depleted T cells, or PBMCs.

In the authors' workflow: Researchers report that nucleated cell counts were estimated from reference gene primer amplification. Some clones are missing from TCRdb's copy, which holds only in-frame ones; the method was immunoSEQ multiplex PCR. V and J calls and clone size are those listed in that table; D and trimming were worked out from the DNA. This sample has 220,000 or so clones; about 88% occur once, and the top ten carry 10%. In Seattle, patients joined the study during active infection and were tracked longitudinally. V lost 7 bases and J 0 bases, leaving 6 bases between the germline ends. The CDR3 length is 13 residues. Germline CDR1 reads MNHEY; CDR2 reads SMNVEV (reference sequence).

Material: peripheral blood. The sequence came from a woman in her 50s with COVID-19, enrolled during active disease. The chain recombines TRBV27 with TRBJ2-2; D is perhaps TRBD1 (5 bases). The DNA for the CDR3 is TGTGCCAGCAAACAGGCGAACACCGGGGAGCTGTTTTTT. It encodes CASKQANTGELFF.